These 3 T cell receptor beta chains originate from one sample sequenced in a study of T cells expressing NK-cell markers. TCRdb reprocessed the 5' RACE reads and keeps a single row for each CDR3 protein, giving no DNA. The table counts 550,000 to 600,000 distinct CDR3 sequences; approximately 3.6% lies in the top ten. The sample was blood T cells: a sorted CD56 or NKG2C T cell subset, CD4+ or CD8+ T cells, or bulk PBMC T cells (not recorded which). These TCRs come from a young man in good health.

This sequence joins TRBV12-3 or TRBV12-4 and TRBJ1-3; TCRdb lists TRBD1, though no DNA is available to test this call. The CDR3 totals 16 residues. CDR3 loop: CASSTQGSSSGNTIYF.

V gene TRBV5-1 combines with J gene TRBJ2-1; TCRdb reports TRBD2, a call that lacks DNA to check it against. Germline V CDR1 and CDR2: SGHRS, YFSETQ. The CDR3 is 15 residues long. The chain's CDR3 is CASSLLETSGNEQFF.

The chain carries TRBV7-2 and TRBJ2-7. The CDR3 covers 11 residues. CDR1 and CDR2 (germline): SGHTA, FQGNSA. The CDR3: CASTSQFEQYF.